This is a list of T cell receptor beta chains from one sample in a study of blood T cells in healthy people across ages. TCRdb used MiXCR to reprocess the 5' RACE reads, holding one entry per CDR3 protein. This table holds around 1,700,000 distinct CDR3 sequences, approximately 30% found once. Material for sequencing was blood. Every receptor here comes from a woman between 25 and 40 years old in good health. CDR3s include the opening cysteine and the closing phenylalanine or tryptophan. The D gene is left open where the match is weak. Clone size, where shown, is once, few, many, or a class for clones that have expanded.

DNA: TGTGCCAGCAGCCAACAGAGGCTAGCGGGGAATGAGCAGTACTTC
CDR3: CASSQQRLAGNEQYF
J: TRBJ2-4
V: TRBV3-1
D: TRBD2
size: once

DNA: TGTGCCAGCAGCTTCGGACTAGCGGGAGGGCCCTCCTCCTACGAGCAGTACTTC
CDR3: CASSFGLAGGPSSYEQYF
J: TRBJ2-7
V: TRBV11-2
D: TRBD2
size: few

DNA: TGCGCCAGCAGCGCAGGGGACTTTGACGAGCAGTACTTC
CDR3: CASSAGDFDEQYF
J: TRBJ2-7
V: TRBV5-1
D: NA
size: many

DNA: TGTGCCAGCAGCGGGGACATCTATGGCTACACCTTC
CDR3: CASSGDIYGYTF
J: TRBJ1-2
V: TRBV7-9
D: NA
size: few

DNA: TGCGCCAGCAGCTTGACAGCACGGAACACCGGGGAGCTGTTTTTT
CDR3: CASSLTARNTGELFF
J: TRBJ2-2
V: TRBV5-1
D: NA
size: few

DNA: TGTGCCAGCAGCCAGGACAGGTCGGTCGAGCAGTACTTC
CDR3: CASSQDRSVEQYF
J: TRBJ2-7
V: TRBV16
D: TRBD1
size: NA

DNA: TGTGCCAGCAGCCAAGGATCTCGGGGTTACAATGAGCAGTTCTTC
CDR3: CASSQGSRGYNEQFF
J: TRBJ2-1
V: TRBV3-1
D: NA
size: few

DNA: TGTGCCAGCAGTGAAGCGCTTGGGACAGGGGGCGCCGAAGCTTTCTTT
CDR3: CASSEALGTGGAEAFF
J: TRBJ1-1
V: TRBV2
D: TRBD1
size: NA

DNA: TGTGCCAGCAGCAAAGTGTTGGAGACCCAGTACTTC
CDR3: CASSKVLETQYF
J: TRBJ2-5
V: TRBV21-1
D: NA
size: once

DNA: TGTACCAGCAGCTCAGCTAGCGGGAGAAGCGAGCAGTACTTC
CDR3: CTSSSASGRSEQYF
J: TRBJ2-7
V: TRBV7-9
D: TRBD2
size: few

DNA: TGTGCCAGCAGTTCCGCGAGGGAGCACGAGACCCAGTACTTC
CDR3: CASSSAREHETQYF
J: TRBJ2-5
V: TRBV12-3/TRBV12-4
D: NA
size: few

DNA: TGTGCCAGCAGTGATCCCATGAGGGGGGCGAGTAATGAAAAACTGTTTTTT
CDR3: CASSDPMRGASNEKLFF
J: TRBJ1-4
V: TRBV6-1
D: NA
size: NA

DNA: TGTGCCAGCAGTGAAGGAGGAGGTGAAGGCTACACCTTC
CDR3: CASSEGGGEGYTF
J: TRBJ1-2
V: TRBV6-1
D: NA
size: many

DNA: TGTGCCAGCAGTTACACAGTTGCTGGGGCCAACGTCCTGACTTTC
CDR3: CASSYTVAGANVLTF
J: TRBJ2-6
V: TRBV6-2/TRBV6-3
D: NA
size: NA

DNA: TGTGCCAGCAGCCCGGACGTATTAATGGAAAAACTGTTTTTT
CDR3: CASSPDVLMEKLFF
J: TRBJ1-4
V: TRBV4-2
D: NA
size: few

DNA: TGCGCCGGCAGCACCAGACAGGGGGCATGGGGTGGCTACACCTTC
CDR3: CAGSTRQGAWGGYTF
J: TRBJ1-2
V: TRBV5-1
D: TRBD1
size: NA

DNA: TGCAGCGTTGAAGATCAAGGAAGTGTAGGCTACACCTTC
CDR3: CSVEDQGSVGYTF
J: TRBJ1-2
V: TRBV29-1
D: NA
size: NA

DNA: TGTGCCAGCAGCCTCTCGGCCAGTCTAAGCACAGATACGCAGTATTTT
CDR3: CASSLSASLSTDTQYF
J: TRBJ2-3
V: TRBV7-3
D: NA
size: NA

DNA: TGCAGTGCCCCCGGCGTAGATAGCAATCAGCCCCAGCATTTT
CDR3: CSAPGVDSNQPQHF
J: TRBJ1-5
V: TRBV20-1
D: NA
size: NA

DNA: TGTGCCAGCAGCCTATCGGACACTCGAAATGAAAAACTGTTTTTT
CDR3: CASSLSDTRNEKLFF
J: TRBJ1-4
V: TRBV3-1
D: NA
size: NA

DNA: TGTGCCAGCAGGTGGACAGCTGGAAACACCATATATTTT
CDR3: CASRWTAGNTIYF
J: TRBJ1-3
V: TRBV12-3/TRBV12-4
D: NA
size: NA

DNA: TGTGCCGGCAGCCAAGACAGACACATTCAGTACTTC
CDR3: CAGSQDRHIQYF
J: TRBJ2-4
V: TRBV14
D: NA
size: NA

DNA: TGTGCCAGCCTAACTAGTCTCACAGATACGCAGTATTTT
CDR3: CASLTSLTDTQYF
J: TRBJ2-3
V: TRBV6-1
D: NA
size: few

DNA: TGTGCCAGCACCCGAGCGGGGGGCACCTACAATGAGCAGTTCTTC
CDR3: CASTRAGGTYNEQFF
J: TRBJ2-1
V: TRBV6-5
D: TRBD2
size: NA

DNA: TGCAGTGCCGCACCGGGGACAGGGGGCCAAGAGACCCAGTACTTC
CDR3: CSAAPGTGGQETQYF
J: TRBJ2-5
V: TRBV20-1
D: TRBD1
size: NA

DNA: TGTGCCAGCAGCCCATTAGCGGGAGTCCACGAGCAGTACTTC
CDR3: CASSPLAGVHEQYF
J: TRBJ2-7
V: TRBV7-8
D: TRBD2
size: many

DNA: TGCAGCGTTTTAGAGGGAGGGGAGACCCAGTACTTC
CDR3: CSVLEGGETQYF
J: TRBJ2-5
V: TRBV29-1
D: TRBD2
size: NA

DNA: TGCAGTGGTTTAGCGGCCTCCTACGAGCAGTACTTC
CDR3: CSGLAASYEQYF
J: TRBJ2-7
V: TRBV20-1
D: NA
size: few

DNA: TGTGCCAGCAGCCACTTTACCGGGACAGGGGGAAACAATGAGCAGTTCTTC
CDR3: CASSHFTGTGGNNEQFF
J: TRBJ2-1
V: TRBV5-5
D: TRBD1
size: few

DNA: TGCAGTGCTAGAGGCCGGACAGGGAGGGACTATGGCTACACCTTC
CDR3: CSARGRTGRDYGYTF
J: TRBJ1-2
V: TRBV20-1
D: TRBD1
size: few

DNA: TGTGCCAGCAGTCGAACTAGAGTTGGCGAGCAGTACTTC
CDR3: CASSRTRVGEQYF
J: TRBJ2-7
V: TRBV12-3/TRBV12-4
D: NA
size: few

DNA: TGCAGTGCTAGAGCATCGGGACTAGCGGGATCAAGCTCCTACAATGAGCAGTTCTTC
CDR3: CSARASGLAGSSSYNEQFF
J: TRBJ2-1
V: TRBV20-1
D: TRBD2
size: NA

DNA: TGTGCCAGCAGGGGGACAGCCATCTATGGCTACACCTTC
CDR3: CASRGTAIYGYTF
J: TRBJ1-2
V: TRBV2
D: TRBD1
size: few

DNA: TGTGCCAGCAGTTATGTAGGCACCGGGGAGCTGTTTTTT
CDR3: CASSYVGTGELFF
J: TRBJ2-2
V: TRBV6-2/TRBV6-3
D: NA
size: few

DNA: TGTGCCAGCAGCCGACTGACAGGGGGATACTATGGCTACACCTTC
CDR3: CASSRLTGGYYGYTF
J: TRBJ1-2
V: TRBV5-5
D: TRBD1
size: NA

DNA: TGTGCCAGCAGCGAAGCGGGACGCTACACCTTC
CDR3: CASSEAGRYTF
J: TRBJ1-2
V: TRBV9
D: NA
size: few

DNA: TGTGCCAGCAGCTTGGGGGTAGGAGCGTTAGGTTACGAGCAGTACTTC
CDR3: CASSLGVGALGYEQYF
J: TRBJ2-7
V: TRBV13
D: NA
size: NA

DNA: TGTGCCAGCAGCTTGGGGACTAGCGGGATTAACAAAAACATTCAGTACTTC
CDR3: CASSLGTSGINKNIQYF
J: TRBJ2-4
V: TRBV7-9
D: TRBD2
size: many

DNA: TGTGCCAGCAGCCAGGGGGGGGCCGTCTCTGGGGCCAACGTCCTGACTTTC
CDR3: CASSQGGAVSGANVLTF
J: TRBJ2-6
V: TRBV14
D: NA
size: NA